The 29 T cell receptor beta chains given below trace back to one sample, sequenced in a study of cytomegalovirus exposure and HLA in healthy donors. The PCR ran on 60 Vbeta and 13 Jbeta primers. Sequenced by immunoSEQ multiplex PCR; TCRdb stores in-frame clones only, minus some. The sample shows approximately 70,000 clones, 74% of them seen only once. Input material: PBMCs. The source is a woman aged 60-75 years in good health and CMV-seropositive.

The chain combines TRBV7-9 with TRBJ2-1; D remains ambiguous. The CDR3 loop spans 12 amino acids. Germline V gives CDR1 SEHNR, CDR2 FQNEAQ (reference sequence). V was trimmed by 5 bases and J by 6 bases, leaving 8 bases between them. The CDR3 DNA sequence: TGTGCCAGCAGCCCTCCCGTCAATGAGCAGTTCTTC. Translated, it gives CASSPPVNEQFF.

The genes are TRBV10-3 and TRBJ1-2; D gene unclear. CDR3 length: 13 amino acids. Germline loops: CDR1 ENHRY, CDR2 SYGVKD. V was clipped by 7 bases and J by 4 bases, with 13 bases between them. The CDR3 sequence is CAITQSEGYGYTF. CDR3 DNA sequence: TGTGCCATCACACAGTCGGAAGGCTATGGCTACACCTTC.

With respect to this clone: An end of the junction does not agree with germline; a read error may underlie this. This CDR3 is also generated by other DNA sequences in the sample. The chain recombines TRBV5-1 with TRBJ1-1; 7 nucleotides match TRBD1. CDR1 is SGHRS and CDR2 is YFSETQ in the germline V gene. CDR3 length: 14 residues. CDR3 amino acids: CASSLVGGNTEAFF. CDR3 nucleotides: TGCGCCAGCAGCTTGGTAGGGGGCAACACTGAGGCTTTCTTT.

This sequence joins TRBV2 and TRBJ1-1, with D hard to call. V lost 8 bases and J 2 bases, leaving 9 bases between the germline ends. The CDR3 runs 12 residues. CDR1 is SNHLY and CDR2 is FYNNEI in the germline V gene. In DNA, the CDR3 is TGTGCCAGCTTATGGGCAAACACTGAAGCTTTCTTT. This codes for CASLWANTEAFF.

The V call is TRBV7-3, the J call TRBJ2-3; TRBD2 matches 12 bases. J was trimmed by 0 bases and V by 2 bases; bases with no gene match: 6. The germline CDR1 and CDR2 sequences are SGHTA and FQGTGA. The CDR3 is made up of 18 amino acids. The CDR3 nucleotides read TGTGCCAGCAGCTTAGCCGGACTAGCGGGGCCTAGCACAGATACGCAGTATTTT. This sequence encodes CASSLAGLAGPSTDTQYF.

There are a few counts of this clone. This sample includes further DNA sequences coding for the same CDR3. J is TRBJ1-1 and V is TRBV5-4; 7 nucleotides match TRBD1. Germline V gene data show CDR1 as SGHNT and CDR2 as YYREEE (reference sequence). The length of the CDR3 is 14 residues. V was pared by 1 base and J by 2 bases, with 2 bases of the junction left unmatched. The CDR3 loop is CASSLQGVNTEAFF. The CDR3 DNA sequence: TGTGCCAGCAGCTTGCAGGGGGTCAACACTGAAGCTTTCTTT.

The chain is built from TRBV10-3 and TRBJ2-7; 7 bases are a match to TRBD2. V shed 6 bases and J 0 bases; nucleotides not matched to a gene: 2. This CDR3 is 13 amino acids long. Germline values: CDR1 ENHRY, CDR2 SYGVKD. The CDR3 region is CAIRLAASYEQYF. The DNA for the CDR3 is TGTGCCATCAGGCTAGCGGCCTCCTACGAGCAGTACTTC.

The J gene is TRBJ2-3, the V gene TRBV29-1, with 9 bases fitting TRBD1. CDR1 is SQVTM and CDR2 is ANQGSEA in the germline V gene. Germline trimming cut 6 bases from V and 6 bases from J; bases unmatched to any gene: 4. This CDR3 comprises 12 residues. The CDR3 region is CSVTGTGDTQYF. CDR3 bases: TGCAGCGTGACAGGGACAGGGGATACGCAGTATTTT.

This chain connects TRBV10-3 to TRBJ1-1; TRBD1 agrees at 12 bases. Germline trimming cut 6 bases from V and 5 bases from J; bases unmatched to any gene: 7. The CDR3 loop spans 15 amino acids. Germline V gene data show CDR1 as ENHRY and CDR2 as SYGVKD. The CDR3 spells CAIRGQGATRTEAFF. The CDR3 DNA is TGTGCCATCAGGGGACAGGGGGCGACCAGGACTGAAGCTTTCTTT.

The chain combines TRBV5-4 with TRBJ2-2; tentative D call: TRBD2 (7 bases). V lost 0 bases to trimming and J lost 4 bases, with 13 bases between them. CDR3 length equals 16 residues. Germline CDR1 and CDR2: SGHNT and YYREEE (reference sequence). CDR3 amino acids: CASSLGGGAFTGELFF. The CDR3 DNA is TGTGCCAGCAGCTTGGGTGGGGGGGCCTTCACCGGGGAGCTGTTTTTT.

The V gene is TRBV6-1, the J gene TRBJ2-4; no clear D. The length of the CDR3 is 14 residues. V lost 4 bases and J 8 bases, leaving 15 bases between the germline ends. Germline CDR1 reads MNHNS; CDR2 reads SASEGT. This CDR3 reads CASSAEALTHIQYF. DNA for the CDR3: TGTGCCAGCAGTGCAGAGGCGTTAACGCACATTCAGTACTTC.

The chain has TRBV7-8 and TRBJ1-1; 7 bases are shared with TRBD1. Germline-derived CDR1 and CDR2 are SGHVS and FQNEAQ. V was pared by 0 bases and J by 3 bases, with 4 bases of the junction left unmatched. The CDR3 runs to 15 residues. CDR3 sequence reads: CASSLAGGWDTEAFF. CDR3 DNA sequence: TGTGCCAGCAGCTTAGCAGGGGGCTGGGACACTGAAGCTTTCTTT. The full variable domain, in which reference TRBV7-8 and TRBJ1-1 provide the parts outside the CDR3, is GAGVSQSPRYKVAKRGQDVALRCDPISGHVSLFWYQQALGQGPEFLTYFQNEAQLDKSGLPSDRFFAERPEGSVSTLKIQRTQQEDSAVYLCASSLAGGWDTEAFFGQGTRLTVV.

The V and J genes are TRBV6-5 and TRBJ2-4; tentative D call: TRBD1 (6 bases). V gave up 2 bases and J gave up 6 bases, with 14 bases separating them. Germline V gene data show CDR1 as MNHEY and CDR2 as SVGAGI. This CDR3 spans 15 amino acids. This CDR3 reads CASSYGQGRRNIQYF. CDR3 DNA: TGTGCCAGCAGTTACGGCCAGGGGCGAAGAAACATTCAGTACTTC.

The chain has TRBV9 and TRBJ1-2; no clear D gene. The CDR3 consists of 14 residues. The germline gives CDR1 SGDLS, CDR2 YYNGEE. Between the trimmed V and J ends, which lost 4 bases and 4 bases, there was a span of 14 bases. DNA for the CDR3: TGTGCCAGCAGCACGGGTGGGAGCCTCTATGGCTACACCTTC. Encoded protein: CASSTGGSLYGYTF.

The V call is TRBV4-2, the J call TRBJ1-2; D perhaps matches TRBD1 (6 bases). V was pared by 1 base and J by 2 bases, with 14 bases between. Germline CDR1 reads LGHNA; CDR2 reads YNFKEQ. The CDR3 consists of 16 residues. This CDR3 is CASSQGTAGVNYGYTF. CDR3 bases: TGTGCCAGCAGCCAAGGGACGGCAGGGGTGAACTATGGCTACACCTTC.

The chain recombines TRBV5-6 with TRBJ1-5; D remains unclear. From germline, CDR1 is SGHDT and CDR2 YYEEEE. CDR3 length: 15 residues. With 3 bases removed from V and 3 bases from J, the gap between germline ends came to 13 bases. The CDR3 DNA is TGTGCCAGCAGCTCTCGCGAGAGGTTCAATCAGCCCCAGCATTTT. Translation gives CASSSRERFNQPQHF.

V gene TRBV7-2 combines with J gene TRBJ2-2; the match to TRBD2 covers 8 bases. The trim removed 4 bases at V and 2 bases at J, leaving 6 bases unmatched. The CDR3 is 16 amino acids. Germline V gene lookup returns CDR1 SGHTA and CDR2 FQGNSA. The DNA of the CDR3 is TGTGCCAGCAGCTCCCGACTAGCGCGAAACACCGGGGAGCTGTTTTTT. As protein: CASSSRLARNTGELFF.

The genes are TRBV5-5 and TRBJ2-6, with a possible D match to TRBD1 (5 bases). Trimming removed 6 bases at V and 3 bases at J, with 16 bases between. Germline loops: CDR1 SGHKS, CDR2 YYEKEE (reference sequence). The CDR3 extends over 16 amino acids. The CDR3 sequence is CASKLQAPGGANVLTF. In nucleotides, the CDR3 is TGTGCCAGCAAGTTACAGGCTCCCGGTGGGGCCAACGTCCTGACTTTC.

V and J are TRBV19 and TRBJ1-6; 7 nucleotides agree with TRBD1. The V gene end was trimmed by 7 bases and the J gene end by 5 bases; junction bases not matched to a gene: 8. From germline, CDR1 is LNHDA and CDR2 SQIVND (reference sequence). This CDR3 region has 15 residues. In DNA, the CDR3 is TGTGCCAGTACCAAGGGACAGTTTGATAATTCACCCCTCCACTTT. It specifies CASTKGQFDNSPLHF. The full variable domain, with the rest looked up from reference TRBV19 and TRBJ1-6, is DGGITQSPKYLFRKEGQNVTLSCEQNLNHDAMYWYRQDPGQGLRLIYYSQIVNDFQKGDIAEGYSVSREKKESFPLTVTSAQKNPTAFYLCASTKGQFDNSPLHFGNGTRLTVT.

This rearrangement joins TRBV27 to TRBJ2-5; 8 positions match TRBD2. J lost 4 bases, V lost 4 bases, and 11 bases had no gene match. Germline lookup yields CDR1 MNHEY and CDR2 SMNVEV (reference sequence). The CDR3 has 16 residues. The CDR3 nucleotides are TGTGCCAGCAGTTCACCGGGACTAGGGGTGGGAGAGACCCAGTACTTC. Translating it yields CASSSPGLGVGETQYF.

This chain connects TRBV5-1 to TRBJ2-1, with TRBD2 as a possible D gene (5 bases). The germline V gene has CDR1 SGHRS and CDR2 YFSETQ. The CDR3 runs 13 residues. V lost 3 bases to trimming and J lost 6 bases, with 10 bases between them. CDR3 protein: CASSSSGSNEQFF. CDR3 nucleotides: TGCGCCAGCAGCTCAAGCGGATCCAATGAGCAGTTCTTC.

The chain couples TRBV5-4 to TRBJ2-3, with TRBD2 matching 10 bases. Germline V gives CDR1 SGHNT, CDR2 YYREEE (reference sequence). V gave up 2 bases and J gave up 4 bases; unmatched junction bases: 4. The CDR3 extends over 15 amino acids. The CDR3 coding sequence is TGTGCCAGCAGCTTAGCGGGGGGGCCACCAGATACGCAGTATTTT. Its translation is CASSLAGGPPDTQYF.

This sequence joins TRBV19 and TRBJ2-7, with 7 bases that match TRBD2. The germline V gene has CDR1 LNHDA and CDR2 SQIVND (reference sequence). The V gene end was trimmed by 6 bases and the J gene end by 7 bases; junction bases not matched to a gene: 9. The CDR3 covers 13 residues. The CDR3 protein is CASSRGVSKEQYF. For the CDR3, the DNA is TGTGCCAGTAGCCGGGGGGTTAGTAAAGAGCAGTACTTC.

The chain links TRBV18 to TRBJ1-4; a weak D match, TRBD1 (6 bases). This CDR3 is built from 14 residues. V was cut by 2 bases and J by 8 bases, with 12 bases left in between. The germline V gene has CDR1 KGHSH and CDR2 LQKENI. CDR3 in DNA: TGTGCCAGCTCACCAGTTGGACAGAGAGAAAAACTGTTTTTT. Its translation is CASSPVGQREKLFF.

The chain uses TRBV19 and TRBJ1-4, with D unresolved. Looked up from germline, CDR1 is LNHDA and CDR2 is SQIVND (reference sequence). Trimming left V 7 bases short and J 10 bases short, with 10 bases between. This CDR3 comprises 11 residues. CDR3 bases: TGTGCCAGTACACAGAGCTCAAAACTGTTTTTT. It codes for CASTQSSKLFF.

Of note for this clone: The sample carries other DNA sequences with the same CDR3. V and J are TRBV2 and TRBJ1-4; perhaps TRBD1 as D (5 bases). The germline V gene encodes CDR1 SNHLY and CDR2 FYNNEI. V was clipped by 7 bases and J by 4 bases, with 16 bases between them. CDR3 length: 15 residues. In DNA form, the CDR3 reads TGTGCCAGCACAACACGGGACTCCGATAATGAAAAACTGTTTTTT. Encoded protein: CASTTRDSDNEKLFF.

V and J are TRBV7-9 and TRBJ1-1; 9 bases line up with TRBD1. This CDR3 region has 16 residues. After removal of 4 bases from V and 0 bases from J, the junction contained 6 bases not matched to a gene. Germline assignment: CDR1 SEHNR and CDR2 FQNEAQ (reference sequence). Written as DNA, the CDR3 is TGTGCCAGCAGCTCTCCGGGACAGGGATTGAACACTGAAGCTTTCTTT. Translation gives CASSSPGQGLNTEAFF.

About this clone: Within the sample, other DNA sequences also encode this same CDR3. CDR3 DNA: TGCGCCAGCAGCTTGGCATCAGATACGCAGTATTTT. Protein product: CASSLASDTQYF. V usage is TRBV5-1 and J usage is TRBJ2-3; D gene unclear. The germline V and J ends were trimmed by 0 bases and 4 bases, with 3 bases remaining between them. Germline loops: CDR1 SGHRS, CDR2 YFSETQ. The CDR3 spans 12 residues.

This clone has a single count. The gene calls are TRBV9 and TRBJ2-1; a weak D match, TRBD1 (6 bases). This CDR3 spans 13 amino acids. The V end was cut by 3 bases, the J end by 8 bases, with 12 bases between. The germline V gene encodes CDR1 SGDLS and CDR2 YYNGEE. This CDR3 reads CASSAWGRDEQFF. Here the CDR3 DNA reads TGTGCCAGCAGCGCATGGGGGCGTGATGAGCAGTTCTTC.